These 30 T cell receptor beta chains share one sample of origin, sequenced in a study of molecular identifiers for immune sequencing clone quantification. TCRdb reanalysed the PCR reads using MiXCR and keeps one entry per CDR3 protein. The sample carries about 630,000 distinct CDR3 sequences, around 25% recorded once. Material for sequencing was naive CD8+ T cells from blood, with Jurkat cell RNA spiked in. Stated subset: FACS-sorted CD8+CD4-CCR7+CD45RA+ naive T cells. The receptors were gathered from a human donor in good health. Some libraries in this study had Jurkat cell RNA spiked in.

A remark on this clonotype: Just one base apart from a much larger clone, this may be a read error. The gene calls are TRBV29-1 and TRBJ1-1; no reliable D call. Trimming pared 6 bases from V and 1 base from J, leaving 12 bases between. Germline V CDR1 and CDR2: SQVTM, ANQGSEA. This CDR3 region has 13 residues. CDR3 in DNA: TGCAGCGTCGAGACACGTTCGAACACTGAAGCTTTCTTT. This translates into CSVETRSNTEAFF.

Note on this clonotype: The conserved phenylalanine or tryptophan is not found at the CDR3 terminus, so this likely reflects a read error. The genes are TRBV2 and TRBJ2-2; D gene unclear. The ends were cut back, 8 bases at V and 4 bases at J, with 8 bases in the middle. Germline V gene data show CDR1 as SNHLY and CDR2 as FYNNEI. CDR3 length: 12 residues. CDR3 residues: CASSWCTGELFV. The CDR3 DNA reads TGTGCCAGCTCCTGGTGCACCGGGGAGCTGTTTGTT.

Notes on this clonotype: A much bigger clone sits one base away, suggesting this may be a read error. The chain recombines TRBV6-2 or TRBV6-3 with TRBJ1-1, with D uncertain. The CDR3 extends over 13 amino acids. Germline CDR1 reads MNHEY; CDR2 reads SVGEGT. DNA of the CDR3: TGTGCCAGCAAACGACTGGTAAACACTGAAGCTCTCTTT. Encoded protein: CASKRLVNTEALF.

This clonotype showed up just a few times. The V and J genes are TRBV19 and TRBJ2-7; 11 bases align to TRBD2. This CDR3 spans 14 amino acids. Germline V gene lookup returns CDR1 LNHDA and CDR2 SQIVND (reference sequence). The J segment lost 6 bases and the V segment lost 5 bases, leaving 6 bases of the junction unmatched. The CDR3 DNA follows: TGTGCCAGTAGTGCGCGACTAGCGGGATTCGAGCAGTACTTC. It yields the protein CASSARLAGFEQYF.

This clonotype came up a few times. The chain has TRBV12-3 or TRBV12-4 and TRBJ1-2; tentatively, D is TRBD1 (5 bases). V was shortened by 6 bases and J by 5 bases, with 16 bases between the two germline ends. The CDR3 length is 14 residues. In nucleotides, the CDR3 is TGTGCCAGCAGCGAAGGGGACTTAGAATATGGCTACACCTTC. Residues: CASSEGDLEYGYTF.

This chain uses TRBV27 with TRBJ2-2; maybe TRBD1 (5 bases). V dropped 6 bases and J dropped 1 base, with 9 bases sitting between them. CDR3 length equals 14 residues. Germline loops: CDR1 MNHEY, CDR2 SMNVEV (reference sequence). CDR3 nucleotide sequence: TGTGCCAGCAGGGTGCAGGGGAACACCGGGGAGCTGTTTTTT. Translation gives CASRVQGNTGELFF.

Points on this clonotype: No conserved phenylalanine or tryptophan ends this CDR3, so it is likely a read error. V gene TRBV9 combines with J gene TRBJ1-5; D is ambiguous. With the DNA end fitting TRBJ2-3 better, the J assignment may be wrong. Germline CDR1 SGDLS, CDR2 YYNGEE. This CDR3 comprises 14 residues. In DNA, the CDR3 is TGTGCCAGCAGCGTAGGCAGTGAGGATCAGCCCCAGTATCTT. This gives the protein CASSVGSEDQPQYL.

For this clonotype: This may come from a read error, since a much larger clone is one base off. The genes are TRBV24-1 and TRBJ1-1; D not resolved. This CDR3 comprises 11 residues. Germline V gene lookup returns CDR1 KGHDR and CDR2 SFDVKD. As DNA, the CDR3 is TGTGGCACCAGTTTGGGCACTGAAGCTTTCTTT. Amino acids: CGTSLGTEAFF.

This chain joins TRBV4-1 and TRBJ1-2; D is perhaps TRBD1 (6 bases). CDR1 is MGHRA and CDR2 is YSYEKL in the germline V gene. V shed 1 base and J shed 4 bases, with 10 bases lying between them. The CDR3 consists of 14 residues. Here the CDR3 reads CASSQAGTSYGYTF. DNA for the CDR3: TGCGCCAGCAGCCAAGCCGGGACAAGCTATGGCTACACCTTC.

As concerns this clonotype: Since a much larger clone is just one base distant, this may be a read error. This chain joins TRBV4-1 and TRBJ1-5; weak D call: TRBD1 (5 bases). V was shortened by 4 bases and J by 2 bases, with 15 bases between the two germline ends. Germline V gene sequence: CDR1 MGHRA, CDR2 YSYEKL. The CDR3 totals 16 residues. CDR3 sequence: CASSPMDGGGNQPQHF. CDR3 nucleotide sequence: TGCGCCAGCAGCCCCATGGACGGGGGTGGCAATCAGCCCCAGCATTTT.

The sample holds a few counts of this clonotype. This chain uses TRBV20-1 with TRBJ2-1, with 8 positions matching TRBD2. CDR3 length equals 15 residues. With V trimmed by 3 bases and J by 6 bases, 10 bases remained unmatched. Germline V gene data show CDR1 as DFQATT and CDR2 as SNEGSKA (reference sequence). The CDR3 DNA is TGCAGTGCTAGGACGAGTCGGACTAGCCCCAATGAGCAGTTCTTC. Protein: CSARTSRTSPNEQFF.

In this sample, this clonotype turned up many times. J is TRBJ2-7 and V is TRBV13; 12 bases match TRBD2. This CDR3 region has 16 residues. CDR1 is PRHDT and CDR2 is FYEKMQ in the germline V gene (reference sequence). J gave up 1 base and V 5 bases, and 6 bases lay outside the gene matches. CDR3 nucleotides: TGTGCCAGCAGCGAACTAGCGGGGGGACCTTCCTACGAGCAGTACTTC. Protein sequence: CASSELAGGPSYEQYF.

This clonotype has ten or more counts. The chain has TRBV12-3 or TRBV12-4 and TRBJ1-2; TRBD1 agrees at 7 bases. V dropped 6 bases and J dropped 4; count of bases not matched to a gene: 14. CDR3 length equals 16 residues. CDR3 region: CASSPTPGQTFYGYTF. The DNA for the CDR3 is TGTGCCAGCAGCCCCACACCGGGACAGACGTTCTATGGCTACACCTTC.

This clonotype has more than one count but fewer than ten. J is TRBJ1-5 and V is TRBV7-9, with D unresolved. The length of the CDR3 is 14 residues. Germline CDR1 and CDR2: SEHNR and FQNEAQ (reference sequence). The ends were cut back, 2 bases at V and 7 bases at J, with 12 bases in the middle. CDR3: CASSLSGERQPQHF. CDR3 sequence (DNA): TGTGCCAGCAGCTTATCGGGAGAGCGGCAGCCCCAGCATTTT.

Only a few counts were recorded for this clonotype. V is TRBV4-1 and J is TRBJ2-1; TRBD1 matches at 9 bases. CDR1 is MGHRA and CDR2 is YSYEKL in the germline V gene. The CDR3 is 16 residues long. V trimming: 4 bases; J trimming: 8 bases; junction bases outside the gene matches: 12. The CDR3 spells CASSPSPGQGMYEQFF. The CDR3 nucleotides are TGCGCCAGCAGCCCCTCCCCGGGACAGGGTATGTATGAGCAGTTCTTC.

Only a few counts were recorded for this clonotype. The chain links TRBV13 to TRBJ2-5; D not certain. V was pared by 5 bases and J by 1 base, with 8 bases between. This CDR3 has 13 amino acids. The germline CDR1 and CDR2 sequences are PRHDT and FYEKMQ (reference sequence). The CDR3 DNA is TGTGCCAGCAGCGGAGCACTCCAAGAGACCCAGTACTTC. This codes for CASSGALQETQYF. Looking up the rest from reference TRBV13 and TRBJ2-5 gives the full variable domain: AAGVIQSPRHLIKEKRETATLKCYPIPRHDTVYWYQQGPGQDPQFLISFYEKMQSDKGSIPDRFSAQQFSDYHSELNMSSLELGDSALYFCASSGALQETQYFGPGTRLLVL.

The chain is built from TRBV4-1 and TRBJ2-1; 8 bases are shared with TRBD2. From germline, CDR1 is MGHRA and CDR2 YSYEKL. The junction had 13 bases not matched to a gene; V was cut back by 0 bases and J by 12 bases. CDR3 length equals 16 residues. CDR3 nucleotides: TGCGCCAGCAGCCAAGAGTGGCGGGGGGTTTTGGATGCGCAGTTCTTC. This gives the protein CASSQEWRGVLDAQFF.

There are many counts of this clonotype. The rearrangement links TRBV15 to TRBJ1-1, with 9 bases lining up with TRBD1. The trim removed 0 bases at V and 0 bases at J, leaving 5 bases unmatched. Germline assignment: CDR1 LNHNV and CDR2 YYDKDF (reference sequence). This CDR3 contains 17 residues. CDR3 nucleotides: TGTGCCACCAGCAGAGAAGAACAGGGGGCTTTGAACACTGAAGCTTTCTTT. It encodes CATSREEQGALNTEAFF.

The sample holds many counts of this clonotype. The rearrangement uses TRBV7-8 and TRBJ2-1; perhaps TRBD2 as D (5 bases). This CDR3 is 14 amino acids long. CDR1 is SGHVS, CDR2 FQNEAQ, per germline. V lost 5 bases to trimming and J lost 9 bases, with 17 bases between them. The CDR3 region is CASSPPTGWREQFF. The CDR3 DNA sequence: TGTGCCAGCAGCCCCCCGACGGGGTGGCGTGAGCAGTTCTTC.

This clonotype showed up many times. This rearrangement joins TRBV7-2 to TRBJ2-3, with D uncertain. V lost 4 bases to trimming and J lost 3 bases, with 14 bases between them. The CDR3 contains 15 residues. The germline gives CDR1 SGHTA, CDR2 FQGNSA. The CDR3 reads CASSSTTGATDTQYF. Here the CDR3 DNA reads TGTGCCAGCAGCTCCACCACCGGTGCTACAGATACGCAGTATTTT.

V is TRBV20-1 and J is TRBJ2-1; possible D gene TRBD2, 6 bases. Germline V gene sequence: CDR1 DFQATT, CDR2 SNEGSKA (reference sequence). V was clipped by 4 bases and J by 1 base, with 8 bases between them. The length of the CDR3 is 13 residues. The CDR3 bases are TGCAGTGCTAACCGGGAGTCCTACAATGAGCAGTTCTTC. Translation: CSANRESYNEQFF.

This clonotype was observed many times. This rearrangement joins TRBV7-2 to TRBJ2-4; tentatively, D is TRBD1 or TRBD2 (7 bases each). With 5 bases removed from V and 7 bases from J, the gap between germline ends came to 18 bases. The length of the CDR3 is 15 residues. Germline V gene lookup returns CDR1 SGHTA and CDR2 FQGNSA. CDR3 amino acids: CASSPAGGGWNIQYF. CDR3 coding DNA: TGTGCCAGCAGCCCGGCAGGGGGGGGATGGAACATTCAGTACTTC.

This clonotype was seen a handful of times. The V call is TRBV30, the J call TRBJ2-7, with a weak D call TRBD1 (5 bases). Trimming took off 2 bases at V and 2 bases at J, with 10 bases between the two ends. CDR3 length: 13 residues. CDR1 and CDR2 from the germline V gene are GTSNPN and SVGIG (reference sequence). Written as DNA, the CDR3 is TGTGCCTGGAGTACAGGTTCGACCTACGAGCAGTACTTC. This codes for CAWSTGSTYEQYF.

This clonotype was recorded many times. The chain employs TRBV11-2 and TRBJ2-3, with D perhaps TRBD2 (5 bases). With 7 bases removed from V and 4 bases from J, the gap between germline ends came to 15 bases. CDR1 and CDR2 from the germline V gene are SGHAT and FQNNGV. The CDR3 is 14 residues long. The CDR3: CASTLGNPADTQYF. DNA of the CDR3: TGTGCCAGCACCCTCGGGAATCCGGCAGATACGCAGTATTTT.

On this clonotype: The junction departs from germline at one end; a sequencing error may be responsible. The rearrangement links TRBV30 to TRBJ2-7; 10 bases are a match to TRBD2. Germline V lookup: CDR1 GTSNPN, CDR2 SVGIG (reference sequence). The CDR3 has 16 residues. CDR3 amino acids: CARSASLAGATYEQYF. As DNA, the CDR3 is TGTGCCCGGAGTGCGAGTCTAGCGGGGGCAACCTACGAGCAGTACTTC.

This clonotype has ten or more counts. The CDR3 reads CASSDGEQPTHTQYF. CDR3 DNA: TGTGCCAGCAGTGATGGGGAACAGCCTACACATACGCAGTATTTT. The chain is built from TRBV2 and TRBJ2-3; D is uncertain. Germline V gives CDR1 SNHLY, CDR2 FYNNEI. The CDR3 contains 15 residues. V lost 3 bases to trimming and J lost 7 bases, with 17 bases between them.

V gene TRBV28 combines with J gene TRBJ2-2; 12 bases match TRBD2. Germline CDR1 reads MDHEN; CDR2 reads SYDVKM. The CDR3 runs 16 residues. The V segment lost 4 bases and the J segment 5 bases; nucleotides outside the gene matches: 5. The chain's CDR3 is CASSSRLAGETGELFF. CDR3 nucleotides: TGTGCCAGCAGTTCCAGACTAGCGGGAGAAACCGGGGAGCTGTTTTTT.

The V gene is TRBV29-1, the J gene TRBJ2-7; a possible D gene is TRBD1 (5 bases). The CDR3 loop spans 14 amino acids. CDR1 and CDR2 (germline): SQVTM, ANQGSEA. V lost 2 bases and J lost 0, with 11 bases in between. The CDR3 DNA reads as TGCAGCGTTGAAACCACAGGAATCTCCTACGAGCAGTACTTC. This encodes CSVETTGISYEQYF.

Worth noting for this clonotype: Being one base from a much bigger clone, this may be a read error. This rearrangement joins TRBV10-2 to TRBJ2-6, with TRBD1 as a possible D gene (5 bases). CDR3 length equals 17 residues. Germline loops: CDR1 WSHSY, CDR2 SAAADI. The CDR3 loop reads CASIPPPNAGGAYVLTF. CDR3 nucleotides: TGCGCCAGCATTCCTCCGCCGAACGCAGGTGGGGCCTACGTCCTGACTTTC.

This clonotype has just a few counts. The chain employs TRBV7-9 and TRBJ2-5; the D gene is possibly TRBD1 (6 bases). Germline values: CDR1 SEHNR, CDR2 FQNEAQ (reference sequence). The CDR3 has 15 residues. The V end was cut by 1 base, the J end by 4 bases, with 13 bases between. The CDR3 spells CASSLGGGGGETQYF. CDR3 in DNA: TGTGCCAGCAGCTTAGGTGGTGGGGGCGGAGAGACCCAGTACTTC.